This TCR beta chain stems from a study of regulatory T cells in long-lasting Graves disease. This clonotype was detected only a few times. What it binds is unknown. Study-wide results and limits: Fewer public clonotypes were shared by new patients (roughly 970) than by persistent patients (2,741).

Libraries of TCR beta came from iRepertoire HTBI primers plus Arm-PCR of CDR3 regions. One entry per CDR3 protein, called by TCRdb with MiXCR from the multiplex PCR reads. The sample gives roughly 510,000 distinct CDR3 sequences, about 15% of which show up once; 12% is in the top ten. In germline, CDR1 is DFQATT, CDR2 SNEGSKA (reference sequence). CDR3 length: 13 amino acids. Trimming shortened V by 3 bases and J by 7 bases, and 12 bases separated the two germline ends. Time point denoted: newly diagnosed GD, antithyroid drugs for less than 3 months. PBMC-extracted RNA yielded the TCR library. This same sample was also part of a study on T cells in Graves' hyperthyroidism and ophthalmopathy. That report notes: Using 13 V-J features, a model discriminated ophthalmopathy from stable hyperthyroidism.

The sequence came from a man aged 18 to 29 with Graves disease. The sequenced sample was peripheral blood mononuclear cells (PBMCs), obtained at new diagnosis, from a patient treated with antithyroid drugs. This sequence joins TRBV20-1 and TRBJ2-2, with D possibly being TRBD2 (5 bases). The CDR3: CSARGSSGGELFF. DNA for the CDR3: TGCAGTGCTAGGGGGTCAAGCGGCGGGGAGCTGTTTTTT.